The 7 T cell receptor beta chains given below trace back to one sample, sequenced in a study of beta chain features in type 1 diabetes. Expressed TCRB transcripts were sequenced, since all the RNA that had been isolated was reverse transcribed. Here immunoSEQ multiplex PCR was the method, and the copy in TCRdb shows in-frame clones only, minus some. Of fewer than 200,000 clones listed, under 9.5% are singletons. Sequences were obtained from central memory CD4+ T cells from blood. The receptors stem from a man aged 18 to 35 in good health.

The sample holds a few counts of this clone. This rearrangement joins TRBV28 to TRBJ2-3; possible D gene TRBD2, 6 bases. Trimming took 2 bases from V and 2 from J, leaving 14 bases between them. The germline CDR1 and CDR2 sequences are MDHEN and SYDVKM. This CDR3 has 16 residues. This CDR3 is CASSLGLASYTDTQYF. In DNA form, the CDR3 reads TGTGCCAGCAGTTTAGGGCTAGCGTCGTACACAGATACGCAGTATTTT.

This clone was found a few times. This chain links TRBV30 with TRBJ1-5; D possibly corresponds to TRBD1 (6 bases). With 3 bases removed from V and 4 bases from J, the gap between germline ends came to 13 bases. CDR3 size: 14 residues. Germline CDR1 and CDR2: GTSNPN and SVGIG (reference sequence). The CDR3 DNA reads as TGTGCCTGGAGCGTGCAGGGGATGAATCAGCCCCAGCATTTT. Its translation is CAWSVQGMNQPQHF.

This clone was recorded at least ten times. The germline gene is not matched at one end of the junction; a read error may be the cause. The chain joins TRBV18 to TRBJ1-2; TRBD1 aligns across 7 bases. CDR1 KGHSH and CDR2 LQKENI come from the germline V gene. CDR3 size: 14 residues. The CDR3: CASSPGTAVDGYTF. The CDR3 coding sequence is TGTGCCAGCTCACCCGGGACAGCGGTTGATGGTTACACCTTC.

This clone appeared a few times. The genes are TRBV7-2 and TRBJ2-7, with D unresolved. Deletions cut 0 bases from V and 1 base from J, with 4 bases between. Germline loops: CDR1 SGHTA, CDR2 FQGNSA. There are 13 residues in the CDR3. The CDR3 nucleotides are TGTGCCAGCAGCTTAGCCAGGTCCTACGAGCAGTACTTC. It encodes CASSLARSYEQYF.

The chain couples TRBV7-2 to TRBJ2-7, with 7 bases aligning to TRBD1. From germline, CDR1 is SGHTA and CDR2 FQGNSA. The V and J ends lost 5 bases and 1 base, in that order; junction bases with no gene match: 8. CDR3 length equals 15 residues. Written as DNA, the CDR3 is TGTGCCAGCAGCAGCGGACAGGCGTATTCCTACGAGCAGTACTTC. It codes for CASSSGQAYSYEQYF.

Only a few counts were recorded for this clone. The gene calls are TRBV5-6 and TRBJ2-2, with a weak D call TRBD2 (6 bases). The length of the CDR3 is 15 residues. The germline V and J ends were trimmed by 0 bases and 4 bases, with 10 bases remaining between them. CDR1 SGHDT and CDR2 YYEEEE come from the germline V gene. The CDR3 sequence: CASSLGQGGTGELFF. DNA of the CDR3: TGTGCCAGCAGCTTGGGGCAGGGAGGCACCGGGGAGCTGTTTTTT.

This chain joins TRBV19 and TRBJ2-1; 9 nucleotides agree with TRBD2. Germline V CDR1 and CDR2: LNHDA, SQIVND (reference sequence). V trimming: 5 bases; J trimming: 8 bases; junction bases outside the gene matches: 13. The CDR3 has 16 amino acids. The CDR3 sequence is CASSPQRGERGDEQFF. The CDR3 DNA reads as TGTGCCAGTAGTCCCCAGCGGGGGGAACGGGGTGATGAGCAGTTCTTC.